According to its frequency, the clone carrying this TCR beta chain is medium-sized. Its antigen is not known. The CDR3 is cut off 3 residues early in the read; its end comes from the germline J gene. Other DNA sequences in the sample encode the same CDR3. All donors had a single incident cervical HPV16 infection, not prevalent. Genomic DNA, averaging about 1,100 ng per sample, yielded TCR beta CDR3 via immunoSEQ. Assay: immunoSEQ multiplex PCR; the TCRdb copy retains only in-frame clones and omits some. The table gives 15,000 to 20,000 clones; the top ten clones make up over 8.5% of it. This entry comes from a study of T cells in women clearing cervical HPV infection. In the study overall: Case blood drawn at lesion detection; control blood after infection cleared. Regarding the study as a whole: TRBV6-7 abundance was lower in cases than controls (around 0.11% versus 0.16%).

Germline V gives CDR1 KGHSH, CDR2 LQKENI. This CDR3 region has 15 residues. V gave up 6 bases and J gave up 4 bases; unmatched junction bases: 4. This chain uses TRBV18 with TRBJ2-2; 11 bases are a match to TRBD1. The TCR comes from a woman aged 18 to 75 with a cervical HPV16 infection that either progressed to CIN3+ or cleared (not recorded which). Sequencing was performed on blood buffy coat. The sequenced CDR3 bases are TGTGCCAGCTCCCCCGGGACAGGGGGCACCGGGGAG. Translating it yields CASSPGTGGTGE. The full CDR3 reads CASSPGTGGTGELFF. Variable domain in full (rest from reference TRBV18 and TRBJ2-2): NAGVMQNPRHLVRRRGQEARLRCSPMKGHSHVYWYRQLPEEGLKFMVYLQKENIIDESGMPKERFSAEFPKEGPSILRIQQVVRGDSAAYFCASSPGTGGTGELFFGEGSRLTVL.